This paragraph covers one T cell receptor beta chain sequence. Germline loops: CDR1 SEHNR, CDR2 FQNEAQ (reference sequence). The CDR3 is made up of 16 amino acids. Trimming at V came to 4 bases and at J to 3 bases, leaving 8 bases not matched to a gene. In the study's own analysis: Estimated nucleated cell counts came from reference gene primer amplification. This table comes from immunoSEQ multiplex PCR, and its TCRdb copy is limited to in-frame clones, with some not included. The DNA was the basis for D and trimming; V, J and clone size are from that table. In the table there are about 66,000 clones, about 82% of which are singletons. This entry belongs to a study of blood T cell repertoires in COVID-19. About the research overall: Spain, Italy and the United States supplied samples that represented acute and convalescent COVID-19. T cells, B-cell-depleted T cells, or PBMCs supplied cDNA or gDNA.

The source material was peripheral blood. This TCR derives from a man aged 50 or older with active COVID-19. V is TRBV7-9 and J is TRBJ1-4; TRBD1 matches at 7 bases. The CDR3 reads CASSSYLGTANEKLFF. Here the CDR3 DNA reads TGTGCCAGCAGCTCCTACCTAGGGACAGCTAATGAAAAACTGTTTTTT. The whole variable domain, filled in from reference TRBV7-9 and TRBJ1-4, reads DTGVSQNPRHKITKRGQNVTFRCDPISEHNRLYWYRQTLGQGPEFLTYFQNEAQLEKSRLLSDRFSAERPKGSFSTLEIQRTEQGDSAMYLCASSSYLGTANEKLFFGSGTQLSVL.